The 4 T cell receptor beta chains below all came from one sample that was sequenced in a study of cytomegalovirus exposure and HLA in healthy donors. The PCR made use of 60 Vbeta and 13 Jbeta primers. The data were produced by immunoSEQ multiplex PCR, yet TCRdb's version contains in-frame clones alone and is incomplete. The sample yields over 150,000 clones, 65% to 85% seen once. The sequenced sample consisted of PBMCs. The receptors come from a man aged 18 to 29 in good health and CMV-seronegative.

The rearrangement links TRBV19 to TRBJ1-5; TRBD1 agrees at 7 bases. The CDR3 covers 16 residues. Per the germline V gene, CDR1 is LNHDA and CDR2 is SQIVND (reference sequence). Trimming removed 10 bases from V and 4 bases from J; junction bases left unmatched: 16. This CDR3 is CATAQQGRLRNQPQHF. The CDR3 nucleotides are TGTGCCACCGCCCAACAGGGGCGCCTTCGGAATCAGCCCCAGCATTTT. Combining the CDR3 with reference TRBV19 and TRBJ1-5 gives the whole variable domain DGGITQSPKYLFRKEGQNVTLSCEQNLNHDAMYWYRQDPGQGLRLIYYSQIVNDFQKGDIAEGYSVSREKKESFPLTVTSAQKNPTAFYLCATAQQGRLRNQPQHFGDGTRLSIL.

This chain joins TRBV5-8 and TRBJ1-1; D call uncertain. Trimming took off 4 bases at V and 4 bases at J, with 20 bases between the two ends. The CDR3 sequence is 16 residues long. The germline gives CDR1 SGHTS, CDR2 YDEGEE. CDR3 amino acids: CASSLGFLHSLTEAFF. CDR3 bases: TGTGCCAGCAGCCTCGGCTTCCTACACAGCCTCACTGAAGCTTTCTTT.

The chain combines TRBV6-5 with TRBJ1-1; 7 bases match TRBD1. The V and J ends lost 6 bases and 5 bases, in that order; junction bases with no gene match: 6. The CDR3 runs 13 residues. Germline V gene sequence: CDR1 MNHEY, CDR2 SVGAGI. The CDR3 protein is CASRQGLRTEAFF. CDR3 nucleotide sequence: TGTGCCAGCAGACAGGGGTTGCGGACTGAAGCTTTCTTT.

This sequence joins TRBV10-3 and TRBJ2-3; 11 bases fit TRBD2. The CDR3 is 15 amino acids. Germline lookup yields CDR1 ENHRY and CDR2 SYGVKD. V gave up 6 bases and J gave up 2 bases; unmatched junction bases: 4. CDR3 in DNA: TGTGCCATCAGCCCGACTAGCGGGGACACAGATACGCAGTATTTT. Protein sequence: CAISPTSGDTDTQYF.